These 4 T cell receptor beta chains were all obtained from the same sample, sequenced in a study of T-cell memory formation after mild COVID-19. TCRdb re-analysed the 5' RACE reads in MiXCR, keeping a single row per CDR3 protein. This table holds just under 550,000 distinct CDR3 sequences, about 20% found once. The specimen sequenced was PBMCs or a T cell subset sorted from them (not recorded which). Every receptor here comes from an adult woman who had mild COVID-19 (a few samples of this study predate the infection). Cell type and time point are not known.

The chain combines TRBV12-3 or TRBV12-4 with TRBJ2-7, with D possibly called TRBD1 or TRBD2 (5 bases each). This CDR3 contains 16 residues. The V gene lost 5 bases and the J gene lost 6 bases, with 23 bases spanning the gap. In DNA form, the CDR3 reads TGTGCCAGCAGTCCCTCCCCCCAGACTCCTGGGACCGAGCAGTACTTC. Translating gives CASSPSPQTPGTEQYF.

CDR3: CASSFSGLFLGSETQYF. Written as DNA, the CDR3 is TGTGCCAGCAGCTTTTCGGGACTTTTCCTCGGATCAGAGACCCAGTACTTC. V and J are TRBV5-6 and TRBJ2-5; TRBD2 is a possible D gene (6 bases). V was pared by 2 bases and J by 4 bases, with 21 bases between. The CDR3 is 17 amino acids. Germline V lookup: CDR1 SGHDT, CDR2 YYEEEE.

This clonotype was detected only a few times. The chain has TRBV20-1 and TRBJ1-2; possible D gene TRBD1, 5 bases. V was pared by 3 bases and J by 7 bases, with 18 bases between. The CDR3 sequence is 14 residues long. Germline CDR1 and CDR2: DFQATT and SNEGSKA (reference sequence). The CDR3 DNA reads as TGCAGTGCTAGTAATGATGGGGGAATTGGTGGCTACACCTTC. Translated: CSASNDGGIGGYTF.

Details on this clonotype: A much more abundant neighbour one base away suggests this may be a read error. The chain employs TRBV7-9 and TRBJ1-1; weak D call: TRBD1 (5 bases). V lost 1 base and J lost 6, with 6 bases in between. Germline assignment: CDR1 SEHNR and CDR2 FQNEAQ (reference sequence). This CDR3 has 12 amino acids. DNA for the CDR3: TGTGCCAGCAGCTTAGGGGGCGCTGAAGCTTTCTTT. This gives the protein CASSLGGAEAFF. Using reference TRBV7-9 and TRBJ1-1 for the parts outside the CDR3, the full variable domain is DTGVSQNPRHKITKRGQNVTFRCDPISEHNRLYWYRQTLGQGPEFLTYFQNEAQLEKSRLLSDRFSAERPKGSFSTLEIQRTEQGDSAMYLCASSLGGAEAFFGQGTRLTVV.